This entry concerns a single TCR beta chain. Its target is unknown. RNA transcripts were the template for amplifying TCR beta CDR3 regions. Primed by the HTBI set, a first-round RT-PCR was run on the TCR CDR3. Each CDR3 protein is one row after TCRdb ran MiXCR on the multiplex PCR reads. The data show a few hundred thousand distinct CDR3 sequences, about 15% seen once. The data derive from a study of T cells in Graves' hyperthyroidism and ophthalmopathy. Study-level information: Peripheral blood draws took place at initial diagnosis, ahead of any treatment. Study results and caveats: Blood also contained most expanded thyroid clonotypes above 0.001.

This CDR3 has 13 residues. CDR1 is GTSNPN and CDR2 is SVGIG in the germline V gene (reference sequence). The V gene lost 5 bases and the J gene lost 6 bases, with 16 bases spanning the gap. Graves' hyperthyroidism qualified as stable when ophthalmopathy did not progress within 18 months. PBMCs were sourced from around 10 ml fresh peripheral blood. The TCR was taken from a woman aged 45 to 65 with Graves' hyperthyroidism. Sample: blood. The chain is built from TRBV30 and TRBJ1-2; possibly TRBD1 for D (5 bases). This CDR3 reads CAWAGTLENGYTF. DNA of the CDR3: TGTGCCTGGGCCGGGACCTTGGAAAATGGCTACACCTTC.